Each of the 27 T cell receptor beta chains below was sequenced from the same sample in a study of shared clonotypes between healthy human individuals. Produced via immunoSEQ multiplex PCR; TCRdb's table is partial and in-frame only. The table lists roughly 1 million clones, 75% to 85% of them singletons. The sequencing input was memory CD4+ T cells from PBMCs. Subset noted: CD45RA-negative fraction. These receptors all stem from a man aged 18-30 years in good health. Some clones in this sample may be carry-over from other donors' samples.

The CDR3 nucleotides read TGTGCCTGGACAGCATCGTATGGAAACACCATATATTTT. Translating gives CAWTASYGNTIYF. The chain links TRBV30 to TRBJ1-3; D not certain. CDR3 length: 13 amino acids. CDR1 is GTSNPN, CDR2 SVGIG, per germline (reference sequence). V was cut by 4 bases and J by 3 bases, with 10 bases left in between.

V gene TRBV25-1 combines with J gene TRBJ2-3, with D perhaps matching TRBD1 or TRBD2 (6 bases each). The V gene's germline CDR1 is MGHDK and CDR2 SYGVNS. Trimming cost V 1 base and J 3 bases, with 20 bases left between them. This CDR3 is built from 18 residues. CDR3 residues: CASSEWGAGLLSTDTQYF. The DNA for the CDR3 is TGTGCCAGCAGTGAATGGGGGGCAGGGCTCCTCTCTACAGATACGCAGTATTTT.

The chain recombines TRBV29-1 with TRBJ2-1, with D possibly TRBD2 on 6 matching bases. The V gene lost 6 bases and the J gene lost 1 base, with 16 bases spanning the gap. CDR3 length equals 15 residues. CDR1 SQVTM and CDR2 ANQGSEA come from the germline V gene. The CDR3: CSVGTATGSYNEQFF. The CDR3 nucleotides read TGCAGCGTAGGGACTGCCACTGGATCCTACAATGAGCAGTTCTTC.

The CDR3 reads CASGGQGGLNTEAFF. CDR3 bases: TGTGCCAGCGGGGGACAGGGCGGACTGAACACTGAAGCTTTCTTT. This chain links TRBV2 with TRBJ1-1; 9 bases match TRBD1. Trimming cost V 8 bases and J 0 bases; bases outside gene matches: 7. CDR1 is SNHLY and CDR2 is FYNNEI in the germline V gene. The length of the CDR3 is 15 residues.

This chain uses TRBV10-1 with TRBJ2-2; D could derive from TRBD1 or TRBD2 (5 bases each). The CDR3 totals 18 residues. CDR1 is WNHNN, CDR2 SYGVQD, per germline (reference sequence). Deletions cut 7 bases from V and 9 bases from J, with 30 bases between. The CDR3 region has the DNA TGCGCCAGCACCCCTCGGGGTAGGGGACCGCTCGGCTCCAGGGAGCTGTTTTTT. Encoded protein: CASTPRGRGPLGSRELFF.

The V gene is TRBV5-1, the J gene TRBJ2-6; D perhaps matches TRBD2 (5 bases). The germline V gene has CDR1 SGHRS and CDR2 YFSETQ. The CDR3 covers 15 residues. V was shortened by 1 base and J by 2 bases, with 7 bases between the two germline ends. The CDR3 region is CASSLSGAGANVLTF. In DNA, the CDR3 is TGCGCCAGCAGCTTGTCCGGGGCTGGGGCCAACGTCCTGACTTTC.

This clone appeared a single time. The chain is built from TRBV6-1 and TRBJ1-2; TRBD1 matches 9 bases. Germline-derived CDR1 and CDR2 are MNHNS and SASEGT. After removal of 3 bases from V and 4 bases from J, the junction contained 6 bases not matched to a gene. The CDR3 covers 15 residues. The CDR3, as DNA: TGTGCCAGCAGTGAGGGGGGACAGGGATTCTATGGCTACACCTTC. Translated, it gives CASSEGGQGFYGYTF.

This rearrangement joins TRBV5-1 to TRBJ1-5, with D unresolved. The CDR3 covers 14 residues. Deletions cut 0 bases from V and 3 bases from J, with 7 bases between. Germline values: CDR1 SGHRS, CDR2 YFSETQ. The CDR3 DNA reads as TGCGCCAGCAGCTTGGGATCAGCCAATCAGCCCCAGCATTTT. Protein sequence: CASSLGSANQPQHF.

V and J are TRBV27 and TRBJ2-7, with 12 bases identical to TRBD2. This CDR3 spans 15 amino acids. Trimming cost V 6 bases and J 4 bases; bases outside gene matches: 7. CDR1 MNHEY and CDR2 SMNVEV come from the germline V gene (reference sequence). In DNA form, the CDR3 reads TGTGCCAGCAGCCCACTAGCGGGAGGTGGGTACGAGCAGTACTTC. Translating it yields CASSPLAGGGYEQYF.

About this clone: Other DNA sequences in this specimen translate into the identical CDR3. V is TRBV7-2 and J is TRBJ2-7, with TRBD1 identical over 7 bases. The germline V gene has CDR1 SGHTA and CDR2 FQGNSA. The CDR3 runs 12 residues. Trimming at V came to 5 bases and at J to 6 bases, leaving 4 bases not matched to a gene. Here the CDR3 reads CASSQGVGEQYF. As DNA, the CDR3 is TGTGCCAGCAGCCAGGGGGTGGGCGAGCAGTACTTC.

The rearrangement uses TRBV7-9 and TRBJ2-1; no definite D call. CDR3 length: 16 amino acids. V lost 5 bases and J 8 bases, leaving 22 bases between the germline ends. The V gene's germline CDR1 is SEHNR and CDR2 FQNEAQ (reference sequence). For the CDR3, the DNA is TGTGCCAGCAGCAAGAGGTCAGTTACGAGGAACGATGAGCAGTTCTTC. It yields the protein CASSKRSVTRNDEQFF.

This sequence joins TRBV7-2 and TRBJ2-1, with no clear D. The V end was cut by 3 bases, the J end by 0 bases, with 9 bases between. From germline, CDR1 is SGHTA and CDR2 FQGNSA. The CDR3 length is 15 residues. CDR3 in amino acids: CASSFSVSSYNEQFF. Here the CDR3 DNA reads TGTGCCAGCAGCTTCAGCGTAAGCTCCTACAATGAGCAGTTCTTC.

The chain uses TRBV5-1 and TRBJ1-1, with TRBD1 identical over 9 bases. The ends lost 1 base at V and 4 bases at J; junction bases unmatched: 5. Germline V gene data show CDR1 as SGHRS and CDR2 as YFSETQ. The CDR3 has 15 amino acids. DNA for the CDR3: TGCGCCAGCAGCTTGATGGACAGGGGAAGCACTGAAGCTTTCTTT. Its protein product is CASSLMDRGSTEAFF.

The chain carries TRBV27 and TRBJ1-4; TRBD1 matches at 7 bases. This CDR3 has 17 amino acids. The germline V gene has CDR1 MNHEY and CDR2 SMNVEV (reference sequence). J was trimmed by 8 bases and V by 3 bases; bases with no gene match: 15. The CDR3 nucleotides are TGTGCCAGCAGTTTGTATTGGGACAGTGCGTCCCGGGAAAAACTGTTTTTT. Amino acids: CASSLYWDSASREKLFF.

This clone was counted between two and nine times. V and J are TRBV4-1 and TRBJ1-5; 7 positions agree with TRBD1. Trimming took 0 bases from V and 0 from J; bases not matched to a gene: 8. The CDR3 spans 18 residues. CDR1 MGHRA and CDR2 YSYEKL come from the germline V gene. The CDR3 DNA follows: TGCGCCAGCAGCCAAGATCCCGGACAGGCATATAGCAATCAGCCCCAGCATTTT. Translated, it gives CASSQDPGQAYSNQPQHF.

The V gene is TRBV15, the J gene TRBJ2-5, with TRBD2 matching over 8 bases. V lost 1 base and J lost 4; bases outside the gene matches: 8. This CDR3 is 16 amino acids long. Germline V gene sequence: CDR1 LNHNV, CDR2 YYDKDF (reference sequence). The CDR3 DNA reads TGTGCCACCAGCAGAGTGGGAGCGGGAGTCAGAGAGACCCAGTACTTC. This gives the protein CATSRVGAGVRETQYF.

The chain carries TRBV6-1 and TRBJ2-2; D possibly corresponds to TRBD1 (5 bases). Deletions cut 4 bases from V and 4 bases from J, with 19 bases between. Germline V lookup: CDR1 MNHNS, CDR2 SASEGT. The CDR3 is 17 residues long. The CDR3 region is CASSAGWGRATTGELFF. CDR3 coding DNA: TGTGCCAGCAGTGCAGGATGGGGCAGGGCAACCACCGGGGAGCTGTTTTTT.

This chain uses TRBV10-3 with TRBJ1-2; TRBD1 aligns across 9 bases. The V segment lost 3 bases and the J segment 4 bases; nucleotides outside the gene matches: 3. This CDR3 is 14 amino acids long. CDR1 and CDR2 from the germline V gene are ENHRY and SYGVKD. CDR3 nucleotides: TGTGCCATCAGTGACACAGGGGGCCTCTATGGCTACACCTTC. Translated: CAISDTGGLYGYTF.

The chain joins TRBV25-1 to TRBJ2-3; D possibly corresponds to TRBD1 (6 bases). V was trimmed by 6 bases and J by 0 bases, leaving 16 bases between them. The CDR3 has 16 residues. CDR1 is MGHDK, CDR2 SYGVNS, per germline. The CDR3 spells CASSQGLATSTDTQYF. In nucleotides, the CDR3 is TGTGCCAGCAGCCAGGGGTTAGCGACCAGCACAGATACGCAGTATTTT.

Here the CDR3 reads CSVVTGRYYNEQFF. The CDR3 bases are TGCAGCGTTGTGACAGGACGTTATTACAATGAGCAGTTCTTC. This rearrangement joins TRBV29-1 to TRBJ2-1; tentative D call: TRBD1 (6 bases). Deletions cut 4 bases from V and 4 bases from J, with 14 bases between. Germline CDR1 and CDR2: SQVTM and ANQGSEA. The CDR3 length is 14 residues.

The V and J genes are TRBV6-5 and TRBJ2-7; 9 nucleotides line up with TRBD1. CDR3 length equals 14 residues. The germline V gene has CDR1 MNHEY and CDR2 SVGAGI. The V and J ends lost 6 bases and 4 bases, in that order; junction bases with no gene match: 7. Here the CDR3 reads CASRPRTGVYEQYF. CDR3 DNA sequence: TGTGCCAGCAGGCCGCGGACAGGGGTGTACGAGCAGTACTTC.

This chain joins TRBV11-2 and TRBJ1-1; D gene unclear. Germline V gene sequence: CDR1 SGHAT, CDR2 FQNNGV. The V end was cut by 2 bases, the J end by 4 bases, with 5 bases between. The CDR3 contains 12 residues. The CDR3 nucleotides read TGTGCCAGCAGCTTATTGGGCACTGAAGCTTTCTTT. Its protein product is CASSLLGTEAFF.

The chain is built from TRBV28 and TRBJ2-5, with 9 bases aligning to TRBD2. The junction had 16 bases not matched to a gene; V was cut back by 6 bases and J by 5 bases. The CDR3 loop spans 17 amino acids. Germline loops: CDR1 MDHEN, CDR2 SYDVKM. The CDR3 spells CASSPSPVAGAGETQYF. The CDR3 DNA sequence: TGTGCCAGCAGCCCCAGCCCGGTAGCGGGGGCCGGGGAGACCCAGTACTTC.

The CDR3 region is CASSAEGTDTQYF. As DNA, the CDR3 is TGTGCCAGCAGTGCGGAGGGGACAGATACGCAGTATTTT. The chain has TRBV2 and TRBJ2-3, with D perhaps TRBD2 (6 bases). Germline V gene sequence: CDR1 SNHLY, CDR2 FYNNEI. With 4 bases removed from V and 3 bases from J, the gap between germline ends came to 8 bases. CDR3 length: 13 residues.

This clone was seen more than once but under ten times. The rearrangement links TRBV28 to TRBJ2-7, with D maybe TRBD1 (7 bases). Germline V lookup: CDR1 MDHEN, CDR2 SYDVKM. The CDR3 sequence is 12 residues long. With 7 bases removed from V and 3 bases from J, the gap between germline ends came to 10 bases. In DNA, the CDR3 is TGTGCCAGCAATCAGGGGGGCTACGAGCAGTACTTC. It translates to CASNQGGYEQYF.

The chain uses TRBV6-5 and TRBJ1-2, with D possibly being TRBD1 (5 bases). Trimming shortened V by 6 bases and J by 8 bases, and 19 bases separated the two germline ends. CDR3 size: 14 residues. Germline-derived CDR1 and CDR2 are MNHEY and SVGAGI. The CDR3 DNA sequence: TGTGCCAGCAGGCTTGGGGGGACGGAGCGGGGCTACACCTTC. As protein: CASRLGGTERGYTF.

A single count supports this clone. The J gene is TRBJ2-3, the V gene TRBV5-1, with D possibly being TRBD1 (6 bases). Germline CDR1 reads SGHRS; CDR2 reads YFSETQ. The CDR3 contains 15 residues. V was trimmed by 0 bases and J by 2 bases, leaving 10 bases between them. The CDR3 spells CASSLGQGNTDTQYF. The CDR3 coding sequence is TGCGCCAGCAGCTTGGGGCAGGGGAACACAGATACGCAGTATTTT. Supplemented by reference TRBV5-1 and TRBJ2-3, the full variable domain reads KAGVTQTPRYLIKTRGQQVTLSCSPISGHRSVSWYQQTPGQGLQFLFEYFSETQRNKGNFPGRFSGRQFSNSRSEMNVSTLELGDSALYLCASSLGQGNTDTQYFGPGTRLTVL.